One and the same sample provided the 14 T cell receptor beta chains below, sequenced in a study of T cell clonotyping in hematopoietic cell transplantation. Time point indicated: recipient sample about 28 days before transplant, after cytoreduction. Clones were sequenced by immunoSEQ multiplex PCR, and TCRdb holds only the in-frame ones, with some missing. This table has about 43,000 clones, 85% appearing once. The sequenced sample was peripheral blood mononuclear cells, obtained before stem cell transplant. The origin of the receptors is a man aged 60 to 69 with acute myeloid leukemia. Some clones in this sample may be carry-over from other donors' samples.

The CDR3 region is CASSQSGTSPYEQYF. Here the CDR3 DNA reads TGTGCCAGCAGCCAGTCCGGGACATCTCCCTACGAGCAGTACTTC. The genes are TRBV4-2 and TRBJ2-7, with a weak D call TRBD1 (6 bases). The germline V gene encodes CDR1 LGHNA and CDR2 YNFKEQ. V was clipped by 3 bases and J by 2 bases, with 14 bases between them. The CDR3 length is 15 residues.

Comments on this clone: This sample includes further DNA sequences coding for the same CDR3. The chain carries TRBV19 and TRBJ2-2; D not certain. There are 14 residues in the CDR3. V dropped 6 bases and J dropped 0 bases, with 8 bases sitting between them. Germline assignment: CDR1 LNHDA and CDR2 SQIVND (reference sequence). The chain's CDR3 is CASRGRTNTGELFF. The CDR3, as DNA: TGTGCCAGTAGAGGGCGGACGAACACCGGGGAGCTGTTTTTT.

The chain carries TRBV7-9 and TRBJ1-2, with TRBD1 matching over 8 bases. Trimming cost V 1 base and J 6 bases; bases outside gene matches: 10. The CDR3 runs 16 residues. Germline assignment: CDR1 SEHNR and CDR2 FQNEAQ (reference sequence). The CDR3 nucleotides read TGTGCCAGCAGCTTAGGCTTGGACAGGGCCTTTGATGGCTACACCTTC. Protein product: CASSLGLDRAFDGYTF.

The chain employs TRBV7-3 and TRBJ1-1, with a possible D match to TRBD1 (5 bases). V was cut by 4 bases and J by 4 bases, with 19 bases left in between. CDR1 SGHTA and CDR2 FQGTGA come from the germline V gene. This CDR3 comprises 16 residues. CDR3 nucleotide sequence: TGTGCCAGCAGCTCCCAACCCTCCAGGGTTGGCACTGAAGCTTTCTTT. Translated, it gives CASSSQPSRVGTEAFF.

V is TRBV4-1 and J is TRBJ2-7; 11 bases are a match to TRBD1. The CDR3 is made up of 15 amino acids. Trimming removed 3 bases from V and 3 bases from J; junction bases left unmatched: 4. Germline assignment: CDR1 MGHRA and CDR2 YSYEKL. CDR3 bases: TGCGCCAGCAGCCAGATGGGACAGGGGGTCTACGAGCAGTACTTC. It translates to CASSQMGQGVYEQYF.

This chain connects TRBV13 to TRBJ1-6; D unclear. Germline lookup yields CDR1 PRHDT and CDR2 FYEKMQ (reference sequence). CDR3 length equals 20 residues. Trimming pared 1 base from V and 2 bases from J, leaving 21 bases between. The CDR3 loop is CASSLAPPDPQETYNSPLHF. CDR3 coding DNA: TGTGCCAGCAGCTTAGCCCCACCGGACCCTCAAGAAACCTATAATTCACCCCTCCACTTT.

The chain employs TRBV9 and TRBJ2-7; 7 nucleotides line up with TRBD1. The CDR3 covers 14 residues. The germline V gene encodes CDR1 SGDLS and CDR2 YYNGEE. V trimming: 0 bases; J trimming: 2 bases; junction bases outside the gene matches: 2. The chain's CDR3 is CASSVEGTAYEQYF. The CDR3 DNA reads as TGTGCCAGCAGCGTAGAAGGGACAGCCTACGAGCAGTACTTC.

J is TRBJ1-2 and V is TRBV19, with 8 bases lining up with TRBD1. V shed 9 bases and J 5 bases; nucleotides not matched to a gene: 11. Per germline, CDR1 LNHDA and CDR2 SQIVND (reference sequence). This CDR3 has 14 amino acids. CDR3 sequence (DNA): TGTGCCAGCTATACAGGGGGTGGGCTTTATGGCTACACCTTC. Translated, it gives CASYTGGGLYGYTF.

The gene calls are TRBV10-3 and TRBJ1-1, with a weak D call TRBD1 (5 bases). CDR3 length: 13 amino acids. V lost 6 bases and J 1 base, leaving 9 bases between the germline ends. The germline gives CDR1 ENHRY, CDR2 SYGVKD. The chain's CDR3 is CAIRRQKNTEAFF. The CDR3 DNA reads as TGTGCCATCAGGAGACAGAAGAACACTGAAGCTTTCTTT.

V usage is TRBV9 and J usage is TRBJ2-7, with TRBD2 matching over 7 bases. The V and J ends lost 5 bases and 5 bases, in that order; junction bases with no gene match: 4. The CDR3 is made up of 12 amino acids. Per germline, CDR1 SGDLS and CDR2 YYNGEE. In DNA form, the CDR3 reads TGTGCCAGCAGTGAGGGAGGGCACGAGCAGTACTTC. Translated, it gives CASSEGGHEQYF.

The chain recombines TRBV2 with TRBJ1-3; 9 bases fit TRBD1. CDR3 length equals 15 residues. Germline CDR1 and CDR2: SNHLY and FYNNEI. The trim removed 5 bases at V and 4 bases at J, leaving 6 bases unmatched. In nucleotides, the CDR3 is TGTGCCAGCAGTTTCGGGGACAGGGTCGGAAACACCATATATTTT. Translating gives CASSFGDRVGNTIYF.

The chain has TRBV10-3 and TRBJ2-7; no reliable D call. Germline CDR1 and CDR2: ENHRY and SYGVKD. This CDR3 is 15 amino acids long. Trimming removed 2 bases at V and 2 bases at J, with 13 bases between. For the CDR3, the DNA is TGTGCCATCAGTGAGCCCCAAAATGGGGCCTACGAGCAGTACTTC. Encoded protein: CAISEPQNGAYEQYF.

This clone has just one count. The chain recombines TRBV9 with TRBJ1-3; no firm D call. Germline CDR1 is SGDLS and CDR2 is YYNGEE. Trimming cost V 0 bases and J 2 bases, with 9 bases left between them. CDR3 size: 15 residues. The CDR3 region has the DNA TGTGCCAGCAGCGTAGTTTGGGATGCTGGAAACACCATATATTTT. Translated: CASSVVWDAGNTIYF.

This chain connects TRBV5-1 to TRBJ1-1; D perhaps matches TRBD1 (5 bases). The CDR3 is made up of 15 amino acids. Germline loops: CDR1 SGHRS, CDR2 YFSETQ. Trimming removed 4 bases from V and 1 base from J, with 14 bases in between. CDR3 sequence (DNA): TGCGCCAGCAGCCAGGGTGGATCTTCGAACACTGAAGCTTTCTTT. Protein sequence: CASSQGGSSNTEAFF. The full variable domain, with the rest looked up from reference TRBV5-1 and TRBJ1-1, is KAGVTQTPRYLIKTRGQQVTLSCSPISGHRSVSWYQQTPGQGLQFLFEYFSETQRNKGNFPGRFSGRQFSNSRSEMNVSTLELGDSALYLCASSQGGSSNTEAFFGQGTRLTVV.